The rows below give T cell receptor beta chains drawn from one sample of a study of human T cells and chemical hapten exposure. MiXCR, run by TCRdb on the RACE reads, gives a single entry per CDR3 protein. The sample shows about 190,000 distinct CDR3 sequences, 20% to 25% of them seen only once. The material was whole blood, obtained in connection with sensitization to the hapten diphenylcyclopropenone (DPC). These receptors all stem from a woman in her 40s with alopecia areata. Some clones in this sample may be carry-over from other donors' samples. Both conserved end residues are part of each CDR3. The D gene is left open where the match is weak. Expanded clones get a size class; other rows say once, few or many, or leave the size out.

J gene | CDR3 length | D gene | clone size | V gene | CDR3 protein | CDR3 DNA
TRBJ2-1 | 12 | NA | many | TRBV6-5 | CASRSTTNEQFF | TGTGCCAGCAGATCCACCACGAATGAGCAGTTCTTC
TRBJ2-1 | 12 | NA | few | TRBV20-1 | CSASHQWDEQFF | TGCAGTGCTAGCCACCAATGGGATGAGCAGTTCTTC
TRBJ2-2 | 13 | NA | NA | TRBV28 | CASSLVSYRELFF | TGTGCCAGCAGTTTGGTTAGCTATCGGGAGCTGTTTTTT
TRBJ2-1 | 12 | NA | NA | TRBV20-1 | CSARGPANEQFF | TGCAGTGCTAGAGGCCCAGCGAATGAGCAGTTCTTC
TRBJ1-3 | 14 | NA | few | TRBV27 | CASSPKGSGNTIYF | TGTGCCAGCAGCCCGAAGGGCTCTGGAAACACCATATATTTT
TRBJ2-4 | 14 | NA | few | TRBV29-1 | CSFRGGAAKNIQYF | TGCAGTTTCCGAGGGGGAGCAGCCAAAAACATTCAGTACTTC
TRBJ2-7 | 14 | NA | NA | TRBV6-5 | CASSSPGISYEQYF | TGTGCCAGCAGTTCTCCTGGGATCTCCTACGAGCAGTACTTC
TRBJ2-7 | 14 | NA | few | TRBV28 | CASSLVGGWNEQYF | TGTGCCAGCAGTTTGGTGGGGGGATGGAACGAGCAGTACTTC
TRBJ2-2 | 12 | NA | few | TRBV19 | CASRENTGELFF | TGTGCCAGTAGGGAGAACACCGGGGAGCTGTTTTTT
TRBJ2-5 | 16 | TRBD1 | NA | TRBV27 | CASSLSPGTVKETQYF | TGTGCCAGCAGTTTATCTCCGGGGACAGTAAAAGAGACCCAGTACTTC
TRBJ1-5 | 14 | NA | NA | TRBV28 | CASTPGRGNQPQHF | TGTGCCAGCACCCCGGGCAGGGGCAATCAGCCCCAGCATTTT
TRBJ1-5 | 15 | NA | few | TRBV7-2 | CASSKSHYSNQPQHF | TGTGCCAGCAGCAAAAGCCATTATAGCAATCAGCCCCAGCATTTT
TRBJ2-1 | 14 | NA | NA | TRBV6-2/TRBV6-3 | CASSYAGGAGVQFF | TGTGCCAGCAGTTACGCGGGCGGGGCCGGGGTGCAGTTCTTC
TRBJ2-7 | 13 | NA | few | TRBV20-1 | CSARGFRYYEQYF | TGCAGTGCTAGAGGTTTCAGATACTACGAGCAGTACTTC
TRBJ2-1 | 17 | TRBD2 | NA | TRBV20-1 | CSASSTSGRIPYNEQFF | TGCAGTGCTAGTTCGACTAGCGGGAGAATCCCCTACAATGAGCAGTTCTTC
TRBJ2-4 | 13 | NA | NA | TRBV20-1 | CSASPLAKNIQYF | TGCAGTGCTAGTCCTTTAGCCAAAAACATTCAGTACTTC
TRBJ2-7 | 17 | NA | few | TRBV6-5 | CASSYGYAGVAPYEQYF | TGTGCCAGCAGTTACGGGTATGCTGGTGTCGCCCCCTACGAGCAGTACTTC
TRBJ1-5 | 14 | TRBD1 | NA | TRBV7-2 | CASSSGQGYQPQHF | TGTGCCAGCAGCTCGGGACAGGGGTATCAGCCCCAGCATTTT
TRBJ2-1 | 14 | NA | NA | TRBV20-1 | CSAIVLADYNEQFF | TGCAGTGCTATTGTACTTGCGGACTACAATGAGCAGTTCTTC
TRBJ2-1 | 16 | TRBD2 | NA | TRBV12-3/TRBV12-4 | CASSFGLAGVSGEQFF | TGTGCCAGCAGTTTCGGACTAGCGGGAGTTTCGGGTGAGCAGTTCTTC
TRBJ2-1 | 16 | TRBD2 | few | TRBV20-1 | CSARSTSGRVYNEQFF | TGCAGTGCCAGATCGACTAGCGGGAGAGTTTACAATGAGCAGTTCTTC
TRBJ1-1 | 10 | NA | NA | TRBV20-1 | CSTRDTEAFF | TGCAGCACACGGGACACTGAAGCTTTCTTT
TRBJ2-1 | 16 | TRBD2 | NA | TRBV6-2/TRBV6-3 | CASSYLAGLINNEQFF | TGTGCCAGCAGTTACCTAGCGGGACTTATTAACAATGAGCAGTTCTTC
TRBJ2-7 | 14 | NA | NA | TRBV5-6 | CASSFPGGRYEQYF | TGTGCCAGCAGCTTTCCCGGGGGCAGATACGAGCAGTACTTC
TRBJ2-3 | 15 | NA | NA | TRBV7-2 | CASSLGQPRTDTQYF | TGTGCCAGCAGCTTGGGGCAGCCGCGCACAGATACGCAGTATTTT
TRBJ1-6 | 15 | NA | once | TRBV7-9 | CASSLASASNSPLHF | TGTGCCAGCAGCTTAGCGTCAGCTAGTAATTCACCCCTCCACTTT
TRBJ1-1 | 13 | NA | NA | TRBV5-1 | CASSGQINTEAFF | TGCGCCAGCAGCGGACAGATAAACACTGAAGCTTTCTTT
TRBJ2-7 | 14 | NA | NA | TRBV2 | CASRGTELSYEQYF | TGTGCCAGCAGGGGAACCGAACTCTCCTACGAGCAGTACTTC
TRBJ2-7 | 14 | TRBD2 | NA | TRBV29-1 | CSVAAGELGYEQYF | TGCAGCGTTGCCGCGGGGGAACTAGGATACGAGCAGTACTTC
TRBJ2-1 | 17 | TRBD2 | NA | TRBV20-1 | CSARASGASGTNNEQFF | TGCAGTGCTAGAGCGAGTGGGGCTAGCGGGACCAACAATGAGCAGTTCTTC
TRBJ2-3 | 13 | TRBD1 | few | TRBV29-1 | CSIAGTGTDTQYF | TGCAGCATCGCCGGGACAGGGACAGATACGCAGTATTTT
TRBJ2-3 | 15 | NA | NA | TRBV7-2 | CASSLGLGSTDTQYF | TGTGCCAGCAGCTTAGGTCTGGGGAGCACAGATACGCAGTATTTT
TRBJ2-7 | 14 | NA | NA | TRBV28 | CASREQVSSYEQYF | TGTGCCAGCAGGGAACAGGTTTCCTCCTACGAGCAGTACTTC
TRBJ1-2 | 13 | TRBD1 | NA | TRBV10-3 | CATGTGENYGYTF | TGTGCCACTGGGACAGGTGAAAACTATGGCTACACCTTC
TRBJ2-2 | 14 | TRBD1 | few | TRBV20-1 | CSAPADRGTGELFF | TGCAGTGCTCCGGCCGACAGGGGGACCGGGGAGCTGTTTTTT
TRBJ2-3 | 18 | TRBD2 | few | TRBV20-1 | CSASGDSLTSGTTDTQYF | TGCAGTGCTAGTGGGGACTCTTTGACTAGCGGGACGACAGATACGCAGTATTTT
TRBJ2-1 | 16 | TRBD2 | few | TRBV5-6 | CASTLYETSGRNEQFF | TGTGCCAGCACCCTGTACGAGACTAGCGGGAGAAATGAGCAGTTCTTC
TRBJ1-2 | 14 | NA | NA | TRBV2 | CASSALGKDYGYTF | TGTGCCAGCAGTGCCCTGGGAAAGGACTATGGCTACACCTTC
TRBJ2-7 | 15 | NA | NA | TRBV6-5 | CASSYYGKYSYEQYF | TGTGCCAGCAGTTACTATGGCAAGTACTCCTACGAGCAGTACTTC
TRBJ1-2 | 15 | TRBD1 | NA | TRBV5-1 | CASSFDRETPYGYTF | TGCGCCAGCAGCTTTGACAGGGAAACCCCCTATGGCTACACCTTC
TRBJ1-5 | 13 | NA | many | TRBV6-6 | CASSPDGNQPQHF | TGTGCCAGCAGTCCCGACGGAAACCAGCCCCAGCATTTT
TRBJ1-5 | 16 | NA | NA | TRBV20-1 | CSATDGWGISNQPQHF | TGCAGTGCTACGGACGGCTGGGGCATTAGCAATCAGCCCCAGCATTTT
TRBJ2-3 | 16 | NA | NA | TRBV5-1 | CASSHGPHVATDTQYF | TGCGCCAGCAGCCACGGACCCCACGTGGCCACAGATACGCAGTATTTT
TRBJ2-5 | 12 | TRBD2 | few | TRBV29-1 | CSANRGGGTQYF | TGCAGCGCAAATAGAGGCGGGGGGACCCAGTACTTC
TRBJ2-1 | 15 | NA | NA | TRBV27 | CASSWSGNSYNEQFF | TGTGCCAGCAGCTGGTCGGGTAACTCCTACAATGAGCAGTTCTTC
TRBJ2-1 | 14 | TRBD2 | once | TRBV15 | CVTSRDGSGDEQFF | TGTGTCACCAGCAGAGATGGGAGCGGGGATGAGCAGTTCTTC
TRBJ1-3 | 14 | NA | NA | TRBV29-1 | CSVGTRNSGNTIYF | TGCAGCGTGGGGACTCGAAACTCTGGAAACACCATATATTTT
TRBJ2-7 | 13 | NA | few | TRBV9 | CASSVAARSEQYF | TGTGCCAGCAGCGTAGCGGCCCGTAGCGAGCAGTACTTC
TRBJ2-3 | 18 | TRBD2 | NA | TRBV11-2 | CASSSKIRLAVSTDTQYF | TGTGCCAGCAGCTCAAAAATACGTCTAGCGGTTAGCACAGATACGCAGTATTTT
TRBJ1-5 | 16 | NA | few | TRBV6-2/TRBV6-3 | CASSYSLEVLNQPQHF | TGTGCCAGCAGTTACTCCCTTGAGGTCCTCAATCAGCCCCAGCATTTT
TRBJ2-2 | 14 | TRBD1 | NA | TRBV20-1 | CSAQQGGHTGELFF | TGCAGTGCTCAACAGGGGGGCCACACCGGGGAGCTGTTTTTT
TRBJ1-1 | 15 | NA | few | TRBV7-9 | CASSLSLLMNTEAFF | TGTGCCAGCAGCCTTAGCCTCCTTATGAACACTGAAGCTTTCTTT
TRBJ2-5 | 12 | NA | NA | TRBV20-1 | CSVPRFQETQYF | TGCAGTGTCCCACGTTTCCAAGAGACCCAGTACTTC
TRBJ1-4 | 14 | TRBD1 | few | TRBV7-2 | CASSRDRGYEKLFF | TGTGCCAGCAGCCGGGACAGGGGATACGAAAAACTGTTTTTT
TRBJ1-1 | 12 | NA | many | TRBV29-1 | CSVVVQGTEAFF | TGCAGCGTTGTGGTACAGGGCACTGAAGCTTTCTTT
TRBJ2-1 | 15 | NA | few | TRBV9 | CASSPSGGPYNEQFF | TGTGCCAGCAGTCCCAGCGGAGGGCCCTACAATGAGCAGTTCTTC
TRBJ1-2 | 14 | NA | few | TRBV27 | CASSYSGGEVGYTF | TGTGCCAGCAGTTACTCAGGCGGAGAGGTCGGCTACACCTTC
TRBJ2-7 | 12 | NA | NA | TRBV7-9 | CASSLNAYEQYF | TGTGCCAGCAGCTTAAACGCCTACGAGCAGTACTTC
TRBJ1-6 | 13 | NA | NA | TRBV7-3 | CASSLSLNEPLHF | TGTGCCAGCAGCTTATCCCTCAATGAGCCCCTCCACTTT
TRBJ2-1 | 15 | NA | many | TRBV4-2 | CASSQGGGAYNEQFF | TGTGCCAGCAGCCAAGGGGGCGGCGCCTACAATGAGCAGTTCTTC